Reported below is one T cell receptor (beta chain). Its specificity is unknown. The CDR3 goes on 3 residues after the read ends, and that part is filled in from the germline J gene. All donors had a single incident cervical HPV16 infection, not prevalent. HPV was found by MY09/MY11 PCR and dot-blot genotyping. The data are from a study of T cells in women clearing cervical HPV infection. For the study at large: No precancer developed; the control's incident HPV16 infection cleared within 12 months. The study, taken as a whole, reports: Associations may precede or follow infection; HPV-specific or memory T cells were not isolated.

The CDR3 sequence is 15 residues long. With 0 bases removed from V and 1 base from J, the gap between germline ends came to 8 bases. The germline CDR1 and CDR2 sequences are SGHNT and YYREEE (reference sequence). Generated by immunoSEQ multiplex PCR, the TCRdb table keeps only in-frame clones and is missing some. The sample totals under 30,000 clones. The clonotype was recovered from a woman between 18 and 69 years old with a cervical HPV16 infection that either progressed to CIN3+ or cleared (not recorded which). Sequencing input: blood buffy coat. This chain connects TRBV5-4 to TRBJ2-1, with D possibly being TRBD1 (5 bases). The CDR3 spells CASSLEGVSYNEQFF. The CDR3 bases that were read are TGTGCCAGCAGCTTGGAAGGGGTATCCTACAATGAG.